The clone carrying this T cell receptor beta chain was observed a handful of times. These data come from a study of identical twins. TCRdb used MiXCR to reprocess the 5' RACE reads, holding one entry per CDR3 protein. Seen here are about 470,000 distinct CDR3 sequences, 20% to 25% observed once, and the top ten hold 2.9%. CDR3 length: 15 amino acids. In germline, CDR1 is SNHLY, CDR2 FYNNEI. V lost 6 bases, J lost 9 bases, and 24 bases lay in between. Another study also made use of these data, one on T cells expressing NK-cell markers. That work states: It was sorted CD3+CD56+NKG2C+, CD3+CD56+NKG2C- and CD3+CD56-NKG2C+ T cells that supplied the TCR beta repertoires. Seven of the eight sequenced donors were classified as HCMV-seropositive, and one was classified as seronegative.

The gene calls are TRBV2 and TRBJ2-7, with D perhaps being TRBD1 or TRBD2 (5 bases each). The TCR was taken from a woman between 18 and 29 years old in good health. The source material was CD4+ T cells sorted from blood. The CDR3 here is CASRRLDNEGIGQYF. The DNA for the CDR3 is TGTGCCAGCAGGCGACTGGACAACGAGGGGATAGGGCAGTACTTC.